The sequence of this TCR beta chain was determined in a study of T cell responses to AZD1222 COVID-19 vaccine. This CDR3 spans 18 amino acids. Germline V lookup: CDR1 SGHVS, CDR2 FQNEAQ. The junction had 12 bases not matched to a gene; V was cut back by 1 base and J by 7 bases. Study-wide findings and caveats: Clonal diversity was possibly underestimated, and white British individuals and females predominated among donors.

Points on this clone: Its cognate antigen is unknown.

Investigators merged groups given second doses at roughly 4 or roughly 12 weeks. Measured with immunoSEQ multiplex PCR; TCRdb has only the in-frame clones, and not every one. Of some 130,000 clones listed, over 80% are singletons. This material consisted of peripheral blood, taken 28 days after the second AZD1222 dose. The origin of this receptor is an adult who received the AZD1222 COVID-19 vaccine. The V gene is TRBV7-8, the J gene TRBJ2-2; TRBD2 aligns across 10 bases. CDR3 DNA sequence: TGTGCCAGCAGCTTAGGGCTAGCGGGGGCCCTCCCCAGCGGGGAGCTGTTTTTT. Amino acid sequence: CASSLGLAGALPSGELFF.